This T cell receptor beta chain emerged from a study of T cells after somatic rescue of genetic block. The germline CDR1 and CDR2 sequences are MRHNA and SNTAGT. The CDR3 totals 13 residues. V shed 5 bases and J shed 2 bases, with 9 bases lying between them. Produced via immunoSEQ multiplex PCR; TCRdb's table is partial and in-frame only. Among about 88,000 clones, just under 90% were seen once, and the ten largest hold roughly 1.5%. The TCR was taken from a woman aged 18 to 35. This sequence joins TRBV6-4 and TRBJ1-2, with D hard to call. The sample was peripheral blood mononuclear cells (PBMCs). CDR3 DNA sequence: TGTGCCAGCAGTCCTAGCGCCAACTATGGCTACACCTTC. Translated, it gives CASSPSANYGYTF.